These 3 T cell receptor beta chains came from one sample sequenced in a study of blood T cell repertoires in COVID-19. Clones were read by immunoSEQ multiplex PCR, and TCRdb kept only the in-frame ones, dropping some. The sample comprises about 150,000 clones, 87% of which are singletons, and more than 5% rests with the top ten. Sequencing was done on a sample of peripheral blood. The receptor source for this set is a human donor in a cohort sampled during active COVID-19.

The chain carries TRBV19 and TRBJ1-1; D may be TRBD1 (5 bases). Trimming pared 3 bases from V and 4 bases from J, leaving 9 bases between. Germline V gene lookup returns CDR1 LNHDA and CDR2 SQIVND (reference sequence). The CDR3 is 13 amino acids. In nucleotides, the CDR3 is TGTGCCAGTAGTATCTGGGGGGGCACTGAAGCTTTCTTT. Protein: CASSIWGGTEAFF.

The chain has TRBV28 and TRBJ2-7, with D perhaps matching TRBD1 (5 bases). With 4 bases removed from V and 6 bases from J, the gap between germline ends came to 16 bases. The CDR3 runs 14 residues. CDR1 is MDHEN, CDR2 SYDVKM, per germline. The DNA for the CDR3 is TGTGCCAGCAGTTCCCAGGGCCTAAGGGGCGAGCAGTACTTC. It encodes CASSSQGLRGEQYF.

The V gene is TRBV19, the J gene TRBJ2-1; a possible D gene is TRBD1 (5 bases). Germline V gene sequence: CDR1 LNHDA, CDR2 SQIVND (reference sequence). V was shortened by 3 bases and J by 10 bases, with 7 bases between the two germline ends. CDR3 length: 11 amino acids. CDR3 loop: CASSIPGEQFF. The CDR3 region has the DNA TGTGCCAGTAGTATTCCAGGGGAGCAGTTCTTC.